Listed here is a single T cell receptor beta chain. Its antigen remains unknown. This record belongs to a study of STAT5B mutations in CD4+ large granular lymphocyte leukemia. V lost 2 bases and J 7 bases, leaving 14 bases between the germline ends. Germline CDR1 and CDR2: SGHDT and YYEEEE. CDR3 length: 14 amino acids. Study conclusions and caveats: TRBV06-family usage was enriched in top patient clones (8/27) versus controls (2/35). Patient CD4-sorted repertoires looked more clonal than healthy CD4+ repertoires, even without putative leukemic clones.

Profiled with immunoSEQ multiplex PCR; TCRdb holds only in-frame clones, not every one. The data contain 30,000 to 40,000 clones, less than 70% of them singletons. V is TRBV5-6 and J is TRBJ2-3, with D possibly being TRBD2 (6 bases). The clonotype comes from a human donor in good health. Sequenced: CD4+ T cells from blood buffy coats. The CDR3: CASSFQGTRNTQYF. In DNA form, the CDR3 reads TGTGCCAGCAGCTTTCAAGGGACTCGGAATACGCAGTATTTT.